This T cell receptor (beta chain) was captured in a study of Graves' ophthalmopathy and Graves' hyperthyroidism. This clonotype was seen ten or more times. RNA served as the template for amplifying TCR beta CDR3 regions. Second-round multiplex PCR followed a first-round RT-PCR using HTBI primers. TCRdb redid the calling of the multiplex PCR reads with MiXCR, one entry per CDR3 protein. The sample has roughly 1.1 million distinct CDR3 sequences; roughly two fifths are singletons. The CDR3 extends over 14 amino acids. V lost 4 bases and J 3 bases, leaving 13 bases between the germline ends. Germline assignment: CDR1 SGHDT and CDR2 YYEEEE.

Sequencing used peripheral blood or thyroid tissue (not recorded which). The receptor's source is an adult man with Graves' hyperthyroidism. This chain uses TRBV5-6 with TRBJ2-5; D is ambiguous. The CDR3 loop reads CASSLSDEEETQYF. DNA of the CDR3: TGTGCCAGCAGCCTCTCGGACGAGGAAGAGACCCAGTACTTC.